The 18 T cell receptor beta chains reported below all come from one sample, sequenced in a study of cytomegalovirus exposure and HLA in healthy donors. This PCR relied on a set of 60 Vbeta primers and 13 Jbeta primers. The data were produced by immunoSEQ multiplex PCR, yet TCRdb's version contains in-frame clones alone and is incomplete. The profile shows some 130,000 clones, less than 85% of them singletons. Source material: PBMCs. Receptors originate from a male donor in good health and CMV-seronegative.

The chain recombines TRBV19 with TRBJ2-7; 11 bases align to TRBD1. Germline V gene data show CDR1 as LNHDA and CDR2 as SQIVND (reference sequence). V lost 4 bases to trimming and J lost 4 bases; unmatched junction nucleotides: 6. The CDR3 covers 15 residues. CDR3 in amino acids: CASSRRRDRGYEQYF. For the CDR3, the DNA is TGTGCCAGTAGTAGACGCCGGGACAGGGGGTACGAGCAGTACTTC.

The chain has TRBV28 and TRBJ1-3, with D maybe TRBD1 (6 bases). CDR1 MDHEN and CDR2 SYDVKM come from the germline V gene. V shed 6 bases and J shed 1 base, with 13 bases lying between them. CDR3 length equals 15 residues. DNA for the CDR3: TGTGCCAGCAGCCCTGGGGGGGCGTCTGGAAACACCATATATTTT. It encodes CASSPGGASGNTIYF.

The rearrangement links TRBV7-9 to TRBJ1-2; TRBD1 matches at 9 bases. The germline gives CDR1 SEHNR, CDR2 FQNEAQ (reference sequence). The CDR3 is 16 residues long. V lost 0 bases and J lost 6; bases outside the gene matches: 8. CDR3 nucleotides: TGTGCCAGCAGCTTAGCCGGACAGGGGCAGATGGATGGCTACACCTTC. This translates into CASSLAGQGQMDGYTF.

This rearrangement joins TRBV30 to TRBJ2-7; TRBD2 might be the D (6 bases). Looked up from germline, CDR1 is GTSNPN and CDR2 is SVGIG (reference sequence). Trimming left V 3 bases short and J 3 bases short, with 15 bases between. The CDR3 is 14 residues long. CDR3 region: CAWSPGTSRYEQYF. The DNA for the CDR3 is TGTGCCTGGAGCCCCGGGACTTCCCGCTACGAGCAGTACTTC.

CDR3 amino acids: CASSHPANSGNTIYF. The CDR3 DNA follows: TGCGCCAGCAGCCACCCCGCTAACTCTGGAAACACCATATATTTT. This rearrangement joins TRBV4-1 to TRBJ1-3; D gene unclear. This CDR3 comprises 15 residues. CDR1 is MGHRA, CDR2 YSYEKL, per germline. V was pared by 3 bases and J by 0 bases, with 9 bases between.

This clone was counted only a few times. This chain joins TRBV5-1 and TRBJ1-1; 7 positions match TRBD1. The CDR3 totals 12 residues. V lost 0 bases to trimming and J lost 9 bases; unmatched junction nucleotides: 2. Germline CDR1 and CDR2: SGHRS and YFSETQ. CDR3 sequence reads: CASSLGTGKAFF. CDR3 DNA sequence: TGCGCCAGCAGCTTGGGGACAGGAAAAGCTTTCTTT.

The sample holds one count of this clone. CDR3: CASSLVDTYEQYF. DNA of the CDR3: TGTGCCAGCAGCTTAGTCGACACTTACGAGCAGTACTTC. The rearrangement links TRBV11-2 to TRBJ2-7; D remains ambiguous. V gave up 1 base and J gave up 4 bases, with 8 bases separating them. The germline CDR1 and CDR2 sequences are SGHAT and FQNNGV. The CDR3 runs to 13 residues.

The chain employs TRBV6-1 and TRBJ2-3, with 8 bases fitting TRBD1. The CDR3 contains 13 residues. Germline V CDR1 and CDR2: MNHNS, SASEGT. J lost 6 bases, V lost 6 bases, and 5 bases had no gene match. The CDR3 protein is CASRDRAGDTQYF. CDR3 sequence (DNA): TGTGCCAGCAGGGACAGGGCAGGGGATACGCAGTATTTT.

The gene calls are TRBV12-5 and TRBJ2-3, with 13 bases lining up with TRBD2. CDR3 length: 16 amino acids. Trimming cost V 0 bases and J 3 bases; bases outside gene matches: 0. Germline values: CDR1 LGHNT, CDR2 FRNRAP. This chain's CDR3 is CASGLVLAGGTDTQYF. CDR3 DNA: TGTGCTAGTGGTTTGGTACTAGCGGGAGGGACAGATACGCAGTATTTT.

The gene calls are TRBV19 and TRBJ2-6; TRBD1 matches at 8 bases. V shed 3 bases, J shed 0 bases, and the junction held 10 bases outside the gene matches. The CDR3 extends over 19 amino acids. Looked up from germline, CDR1 is LNHDA and CDR2 is SQIVND (reference sequence). The DNA of the CDR3 is TGTGCCAGTAGTATTACGAGGCAGGGGGCTTTCTCTGGGGCCAACGTCCTGACTTTC. This sequence encodes CASSITRQGAFSGANVLTF.

This chain joins TRBV6-4 and TRBJ2-7; TRBD2 aligns across 8 bases. Per the germline V gene, CDR1 is MRHNA and CDR2 is SNTAGT. Losses at the gene ends were 5 bases for V and 5 bases for J; bases not matched to a gene: 11. This CDR3 contains 15 residues. CDR3 protein: CASSPSGGGYHEQYF. For the CDR3, the DNA is TGTGCCAGCAGTCCCTCGGGAGGGGGTTACCACGAGCAGTACTTC.

V usage is TRBV7-9 and J usage is TRBJ2-1, with 10 bases that match TRBD2. Germline CDR1 SEHNR, CDR2 FQNEAQ (reference sequence). This CDR3 comprises 15 residues. Unmatched junction bases numbered 2, after V lost 2 bases and J lost 4 bases. The CDR3 here is CASSLRTSGYNEQFF. CDR3 bases: TGTGCCAGCAGCTTACGGACTAGCGGTTACAATGAGCAGTTCTTC.

The V call is TRBV7-8, the J call TRBJ2-3, with 7 bases aligning to TRBD2. CDR1 is SGHVS, CDR2 FQNEAQ, per germline. J gave up 3 bases and V 0 bases, and 3 bases lay outside the gene matches. The CDR3 length is 15 residues. In DNA form, the CDR3 reads TGTGCCAGCAGCTTAGCGGGAGGGCCTACAGATACGCAGTATTTT. It encodes CASSLAGGPTDTQYF.

The chain employs TRBV10-1 and TRBJ2-3; tentative D call: TRBD2 (7 bases). With 2 bases removed from V and 4 bases from J, the gap between germline ends came to 16 bases. The CDR3 runs to 16 residues. Germline V gene data show CDR1 as WNHNN and CDR2 as SYGVQD (reference sequence). The CDR3 here is CASSEEGEGIADTQYF. In DNA, the CDR3 is TGCGCCAGCAGTGAGGAGGGGGAGGGAATTGCAGATACGCAGTATTTT.

In regard to this clone: Germline and junction disagree at one end, which may indicate a read error. The chain carries TRBV6-4 and TRBJ1-5; the match to TRBD1 covers 8 bases. The germline V gene has CDR1 MRHNA and CDR2 SNTAGT. The CDR3 loop spans 15 amino acids. The CDR3 DNA reads as TGTGCCAGCAGTGACTCAGCAGGGGGCAACCAGCCCCAGCATTTT. It yields the protein CASSDSAGGNQPQHF.

This clone showed up just once. The V call is TRBV7-9, the J call TRBJ2-3; TRBD2 agrees at 9 bases. The CDR3 consists of 15 residues. The germline V gene has CDR1 SEHNR and CDR2 FQNEAQ (reference sequence). With 9 bases clipped from V and 4 bases from J, the junction kept 11 bases outside the gene matches. The CDR3 region is CASLRREGQADTQYF. CDR3 DNA sequence: TGTGCCAGTTTACGGCGGGAGGGCCAGGCAGATACGCAGTATTTT.

The V and J genes are TRBV10-3 and TRBJ1-1, with 8 bases identical to TRBD1. The ends lost 5 bases at V and 5 bases at J; junction bases unmatched: 4. The CDR3 extends over 13 amino acids. Germline V CDR1 and CDR2: ENHRY, SYGVKD. CDR3 nucleotide sequence: TGTGCCATCAGTTCAGGGGGCGTGACTGAAGCTTTCTTT. As protein: CAISSGGVTEAFF.

This chain uses TRBV2 with TRBJ2-7; D is undetermined. V was pared by 10 bases and J by 2 bases, with 9 bases between. The germline V gene encodes CDR1 SNHLY and CDR2 FYNNEI. CDR3 size: 11 residues. The CDR3 region has the DNA TGTGCCACCCACTTACCCTACGAGCAGTACTTC. Protein sequence: CATHLPYEQYF.